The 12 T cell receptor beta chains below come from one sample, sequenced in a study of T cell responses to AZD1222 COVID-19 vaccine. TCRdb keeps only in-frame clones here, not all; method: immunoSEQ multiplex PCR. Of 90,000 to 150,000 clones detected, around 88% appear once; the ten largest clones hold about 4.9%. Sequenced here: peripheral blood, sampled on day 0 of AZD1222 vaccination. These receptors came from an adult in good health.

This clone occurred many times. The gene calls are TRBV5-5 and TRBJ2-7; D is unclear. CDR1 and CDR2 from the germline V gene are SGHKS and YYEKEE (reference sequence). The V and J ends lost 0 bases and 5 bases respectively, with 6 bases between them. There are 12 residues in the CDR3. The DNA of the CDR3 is TGTGCCAGCAGCTTGGCCTTGGACGAGCAGTACTTC. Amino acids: CASSLALDEQYF.

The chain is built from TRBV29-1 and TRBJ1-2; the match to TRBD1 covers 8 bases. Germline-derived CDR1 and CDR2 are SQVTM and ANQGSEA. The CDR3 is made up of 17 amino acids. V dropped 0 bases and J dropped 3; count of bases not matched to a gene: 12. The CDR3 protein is CSVEDGTGHPVDYGYTF. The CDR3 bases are TGCAGCGTTGAAGACGGGACAGGCCACCCGGTGGACTATGGCTACACCTTC. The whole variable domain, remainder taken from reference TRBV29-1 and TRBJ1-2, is SAVISQKPSRDICQRGTSLTIQCQVDSQVTMMFWYRQQPGQSLTLIATANQGSEATYESGFVIDKFPISRPNLTFSTLTVSNMSPEDSSIYLCSVEDGTGHPVDYGYTFGSGTRLTVV.

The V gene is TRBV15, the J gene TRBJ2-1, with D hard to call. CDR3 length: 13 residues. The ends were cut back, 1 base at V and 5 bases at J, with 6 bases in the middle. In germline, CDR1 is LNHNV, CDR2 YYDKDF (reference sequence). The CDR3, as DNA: TGTGCCACCAGCAGAGTACCCAACAATGAGCAGTTCTTC. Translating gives CATSRVPNNEQFF.

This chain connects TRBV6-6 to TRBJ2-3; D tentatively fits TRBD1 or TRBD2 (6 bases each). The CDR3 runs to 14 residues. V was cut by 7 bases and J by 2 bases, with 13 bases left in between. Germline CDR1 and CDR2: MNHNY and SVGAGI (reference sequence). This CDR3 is CASKIRGPTDTQYF. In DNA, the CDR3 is TGTGCCAGCAAGATCCGGGGGCCCACAGATACGCAGTATTTT.

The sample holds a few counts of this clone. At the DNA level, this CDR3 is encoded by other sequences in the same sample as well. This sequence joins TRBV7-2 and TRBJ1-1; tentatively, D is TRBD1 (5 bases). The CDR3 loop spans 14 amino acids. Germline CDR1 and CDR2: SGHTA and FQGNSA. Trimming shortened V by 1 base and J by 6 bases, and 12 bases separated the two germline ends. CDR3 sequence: CASSLDWGFPEAFF. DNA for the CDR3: TGTGCCAGCAGCTTAGATTGGGGGTTTCCTGAAGCTTTCTTT.

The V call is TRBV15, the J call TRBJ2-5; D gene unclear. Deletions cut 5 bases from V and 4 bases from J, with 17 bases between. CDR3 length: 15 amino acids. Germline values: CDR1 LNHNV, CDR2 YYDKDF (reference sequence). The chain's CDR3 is CATSARRVSLETQYF. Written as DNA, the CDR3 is TGTGCCACCAGCGCCCGACGGGTTTCCCTAGAGACCCAGTACTTC.

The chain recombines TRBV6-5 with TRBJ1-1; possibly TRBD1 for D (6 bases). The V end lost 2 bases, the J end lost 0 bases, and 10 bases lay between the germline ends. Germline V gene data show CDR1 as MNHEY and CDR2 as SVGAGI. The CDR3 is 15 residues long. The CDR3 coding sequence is TGTGCCAGCAGTTACGCAGGGGCCCTGAACACTGAAGCTTTCTTT. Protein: CASSYAGALNTEAFF.

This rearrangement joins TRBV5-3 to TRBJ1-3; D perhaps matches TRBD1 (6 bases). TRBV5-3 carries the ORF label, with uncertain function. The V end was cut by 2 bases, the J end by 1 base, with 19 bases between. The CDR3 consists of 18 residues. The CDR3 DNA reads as TGTGCCAGAAGCTTATTGGGGCCGGGACAAAATTCTGGAAACACCATATATTTT. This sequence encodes CARSLLGPGQNSGNTIYF.

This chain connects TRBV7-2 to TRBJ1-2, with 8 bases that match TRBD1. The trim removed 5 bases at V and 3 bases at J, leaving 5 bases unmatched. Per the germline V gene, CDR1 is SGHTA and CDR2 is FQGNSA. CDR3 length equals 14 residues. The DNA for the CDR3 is TGTGCCAGCAGCCCTACGACAGGGGACTATGGCTACACCTTC. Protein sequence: CASSPTTGDYGYTF.

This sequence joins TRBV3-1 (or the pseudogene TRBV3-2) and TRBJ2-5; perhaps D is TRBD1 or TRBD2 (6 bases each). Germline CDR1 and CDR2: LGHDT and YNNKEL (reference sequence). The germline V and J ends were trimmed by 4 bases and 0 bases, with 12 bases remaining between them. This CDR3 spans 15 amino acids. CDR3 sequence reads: CASSLTGANQETQYF. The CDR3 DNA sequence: TGTGCCAGCAGCCTGACGGGGGCTAACCAAGAGACCCAGTACTTC.

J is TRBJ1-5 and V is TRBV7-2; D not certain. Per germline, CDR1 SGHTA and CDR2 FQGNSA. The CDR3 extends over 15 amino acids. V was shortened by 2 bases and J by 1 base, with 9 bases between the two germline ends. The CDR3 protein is CASSLNMNSNQPQHF. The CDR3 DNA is TGTGCCAGCAGCTTAAATATGAACAGCAATCAGCCCCAGCATTTT.

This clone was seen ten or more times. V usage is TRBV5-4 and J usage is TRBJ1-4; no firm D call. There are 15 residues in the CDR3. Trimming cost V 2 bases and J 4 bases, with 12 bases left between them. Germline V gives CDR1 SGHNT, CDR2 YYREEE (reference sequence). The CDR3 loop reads CASSLNRAVNEKLFF. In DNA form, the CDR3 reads TGTGCCAGCAGCTTAAACCGGGCGGTTAATGAAAAACTGTTTTTT.